This T cell receptor (beta chain) was recorded in a study of blood T cells in healthy people across ages. General study results and limits: Estimates based on one million T cells were treated as lower bounds. Any conclusive comparison of naive versus antigen-experienced cells was prevented by using unsorted PBMCs.

Next came a second PCR, run for about 6 to 12 cycles, which used a sample-barcoded 5' primer along with a J-beta primer mix. Carrying 12 random nucleotides, a template-switch adaptor labeled each individual cDNA molecule. Via MiXCR, TCRdb re-called the 5' RACE reads, giving one row per CDR3 protein. The sample includes about 590,000 distinct CDR3 sequences, under 30% of them seen just once. In this sample, this clonotype turned up many times. Its antigen is still unknown. J lost 2 bases, V lost 0 bases, and 8 bases had no gene match. CDR1 is SGDLS and CDR2 is YYNGEE in the germline V gene. This CDR3 is 17 amino acids long.

Sequenced: blood. V gene TRBV9 combines with J gene TRBJ2-5; 9 nucleotides agree with TRBD2. This TCR derives from a woman older than 75 in good health. The CDR3 sequence: CASSVGVAGANQETQYF. The DNA of the CDR3 is TGTGCCAGCAGCGTAGGAGTAGCGGGGGCAAATCAAGAGACCCAGTACTTC.